A single sample is the source of the 27 T cell receptor beta chains below, sequenced in a study of memory CD4+ T cells and cytomegalovirus serostatus. Single viable CD3+CD4+CD8-CD45RO+ cells were sorted as the memory CD4+ T cells. Here immunoSEQ multiplex PCR was the method, and the copy in TCRdb shows in-frame clones only, minus some. Seen here are approximately 42,000 clones, about 80% observed once, and the top ten hold 0.95% to 1.2%. The sample taken for sequencing was memory CD4+ T cells from blood. Receptors were obtained from an adult in good health and CMV-seronegative.

The rearrangement uses TRBV10-3 and TRBJ1-1; a weak D match, TRBD1 (6 bases). Germline lookup yields CDR1 ENHRY and CDR2 SYGVKD. This CDR3 comprises 13 residues. The V and J ends lost 7 bases and 3 bases respectively, with 12 bases between them. The CDR3 DNA reads as TGTGCCATCACCGGGGGGCAGGACACTGAAGCTTTCTTT. Encoded protein: CAITGGQDTEAFF.

This chain connects TRBV11-2 to TRBJ2-7; D may match TRBD1 or TRBD2 (7 bases each). The CDR3 runs to 14 residues. Germline V gene sequence: CDR1 SGHAT, CDR2 FQNNGV. Between the trimmed V and J ends, which lost 1 base and 5 bases, there was a span of 12 bases. The CDR3 sequence is CASSLAPGGDEQYF. The CDR3 DNA sequence: TGTGCCAGCAGCTTAGCTCCAGGGGGGGACGAGCAGTACTTC. Using reference TRBV11-2 and TRBJ2-7 for the parts outside the CDR3, the full variable domain is EAGVAQSPRYKIIEKRQSVAFWCNPISGHATLYWYQQILGQGPKLLIQFQNNGVVDDSQLPKDRFSAERLKGVDSTLKIQPAKLEDSAVYLCASSLAPGGDEQYFGPGTRLTVT.

This clone was recorded only once. The chain has TRBV4-1 and TRBJ1-1, with D possibly matching TRBD1 (6 bases). Between the trimmed V and J ends, which lost 2 bases and 4 bases, there was a span of 17 bases. Germline CDR1 MGHRA, CDR2 YSYEKL. The CDR3 has 16 residues. DNA of the CDR3: TGCGCCAGCAGCCAACGTATTGGCAGGGGACCCACTGAAGCTTTCTTT. This encodes CASSQRIGRGPTEAFF.

J is TRBJ1-1 and V is TRBV7-2; TRBD1 matches 7 bases. The germline V gene has CDR1 SGHTA and CDR2 FQGNSA. The CDR3 runs to 13 residues. V lost 5 bases to trimming and J lost 10 bases; unmatched junction nucleotides: 10. The CDR3 nucleotides are TGTGCCAGCAGCACGAAACAGGGGAGGGGAGCTTTCTTT. The encoded protein is CASSTKQGRGAFF.

The chain carries TRBV5-1 and TRBJ2-3, with D perhaps TRBD2 (6 bases). Germline CDR1 and CDR2: SGHRS and YFSETQ. Between the trimmed V and J ends, which lost 3 bases and 6 bases, there was a span of 20 bases. The CDR3 extends over 16 amino acids. The CDR3 coding sequence is TGCGCCAGCAGCTCCCCGGGACTCGGGATGAGGGATACGCAGTATTTT. Encoded protein: CASSSPGLGMRDTQYF.

The genes are TRBV11-3 and TRBJ1-2; 9 nucleotides align to TRBD1. The CDR3 extends over 16 amino acids. The germline CDR1 and CDR2 sequences are SGHNT and YENEEA. The V segment lost 4 bases and the J segment 4 bases; nucleotides outside the gene matches: 10. CDR3 coding DNA: TGTGCCAGCAGCTGGGGAACAGGGGGCTATGTCTATGGCTACACCTTC. Its protein is CASSWGTGGYVYGYTF.

The CDR3 sequence: CASTTGRVRGNTIYF. The CDR3 DNA follows: TGTGCCTCGACGACAGGGAGGGTTCGAGGAAACACCATATATTTT. This chain links TRBV30 with TRBJ1-3; 7 bases align to TRBD1. Germline V gene lookup returns CDR1 GTSNPN and CDR2 SVGIG (reference sequence). The CDR3 covers 15 residues. Unmatched junction bases numbered 13, after V lost 7 bases and J lost 4 bases.

The count of this clone is one. The V and J genes are TRBV18 and TRBJ2-7; TRBD1 might be the D (6 bases). The CDR3 consists of 15 residues. V lost 2 bases and J 3 bases, leaving 14 bases between the germline ends. Germline-derived CDR1 and CDR2 are KGHSH and LQKENI. CDR3 bases: TGTGCCAGCTCACCATCGGCAGGGGATGGCTACGAGCAGTACTTC. This gives the protein CASSPSAGDGYEQYF.

The chain combines TRBV27 with TRBJ2-3; D is unclear. Germline V gene sequence: CDR1 MNHEY, CDR2 SMNVEV (reference sequence). V was shortened by 11 bases and J by 2 bases, with 11 bases between the two germline ends. The CDR3 totals 12 residues. Written as DNA, the CDR3 is TGTGCCTCCCGAGGACCCACAGATACGCAGTATTTT. Residues: CASRGPTDTQYF.

This clone has a single count. An end of the junction does not agree with germline; a read error may underlie this. The J gene is TRBJ2-5, the V gene TRBV7-7; 13 nucleotides match TRBD2. CDR3 size: 15 residues. Germline CDR1 reads SSHAT; CDR2 reads FNYEAQ (reference sequence). The CDR3 loop reads CASSSGLAGQETQYF. The CDR3 coding sequence is TGTGCTAGCAGCTCGGGACTAGCGGGGCAAGAGACCCAGTACTTC. Variable domain in full (rest from reference TRBV7-7 and TRBJ2-5): GAGVSQSPRYKVTKRGQDVTLRCDPISSHATLYWYQQALGQGPEFLTYFNYEAQPDKSGLPSDRFSAERPEGSISTLTIQRTEQRDSAMYRCASSSGLAGQETQYFGPGTRLLVL.

The V gene is TRBV5-1, the J gene TRBJ2-1; TRBD2 matches 10 bases. The V and J ends lost 4 bases and 0 bases, in that order; junction bases with no gene match: 4. The CDR3 has 16 amino acids. Germline V gene data show CDR1 as SGHRS and CDR2 as YFSETQ. CDR3 amino acids: CASSRTSGSSYNEQFF. The CDR3 DNA follows: TGCGCCAGCAGCCGGACTAGCGGTAGCTCCTACAATGAGCAGTTCTTC.

The chain joins TRBV5-1 to TRBJ1-2, with 9 bases that match TRBD1. Germline lookup yields CDR1 SGHRS and CDR2 YFSETQ. V dropped 6 bases and J dropped 3; count of bases not matched to a gene: 6. This CDR3 contains 14 residues. Here the CDR3 reads CASTTGTGHYGYTF. CDR3 coding DNA: TGCGCCAGCACTACCGGGACAGGGCACTATGGCTACACCTTC.

This clone was found once. The chain couples TRBV25-1 to TRBJ2-1; D ambiguous. The CDR3 sequence is 16 residues long. The V gene lost 6 bases and the J gene lost 6 bases, with 21 bases spanning the gap. Germline-derived CDR1 and CDR2 are MGHDK and SYGVNS. The CDR3 DNA reads TGTGCCAGCAGCATCCATGTAGTGTCGGCACGCAATGAGCAGTTCTTC. Translating gives CASSIHVVSARNEQFF.

The rearrangement links TRBV7-8 to TRBJ2-3; tentatively, D is TRBD1 or TRBD2 (5 bases each). V was shortened by 3 bases and J by 0 bases, with 7 bases between the two germline ends. The germline gives CDR1 SGHVS, CDR2 FQNEAQ. The CDR3 is 14 residues long. The CDR3 DNA is TGTGCCAGCAGCTTGGGACGGAGCACAGATACGCAGTATTTT. Translated: CASSLGRSTDTQYF.

The chain employs TRBV7-2 and TRBJ1-2, with D possibly TRBD1 on 5 matching bases. The germline V gene encodes CDR1 SGHTA and CDR2 FQGNSA. Trimming stripped 1 base from V and 7 bases from J, with 13 bases between. The CDR3 has 14 amino acids. Here the CDR3 DNA reads TGTGCCAGCAGCTTAGGGCAGGGTGAAAGTGGCTACACCTTC. The encoded protein is CASSLGQGESGYTF.

This chain uses TRBV2 with TRBJ2-3; D might be TRBD2 (6 bases). The CDR3 has 13 amino acids. Germline CDR1 and CDR2: SNHLY and FYNNEI. V lost 4 bases to trimming and J lost 3 bases, with 8 bases between them. The CDR3 here is CASSAGVTDTQYF. The CDR3 DNA reads as TGTGCCAGCAGTGCGGGGGTAACAGATACGCAGTATTTT.

This clone was detected only a few times. The rearrangement joins TRBV5-4 to TRBJ2-1; TRBD2 matches 8 bases. Germline CDR1 SGHNT, CDR2 YYREEE (reference sequence). V lost 2 bases, J lost 4 bases, and 8 bases stayed unmatched. The length of the CDR3 is 16 residues. CDR3 in amino acids: CASSFLGSGIYNEQFF. CDR3 DNA sequence: TGTGCCAGCAGCTTTCTGGGTAGCGGGATTTACAATGAGCAGTTCTTC.

This clone was seen a handful of times. The rearrangement joins TRBV6-1 to TRBJ1-1; D unresolved. In germline, CDR1 is MNHNS, CDR2 SASEGT. V was clipped by 4 bases and J by 1 base, with 10 bases between them. The CDR3 contains 14 residues. The DNA for the CDR3 is TGTGCCAGCAGTGTTTATCGGGGGAACACTGAAGCTTTCTTT. Translation gives CASSVYRGNTEAFF.

The chain uses TRBV18 and TRBJ1-2, with a possible D match to TRBD1 (5 bases). The CDR3 extends over 14 amino acids. Deletions cut 0 bases from V and 6 bases from J, with 11 bases between. Per the germline V gene, CDR1 is KGHSH and CDR2 is LQKENI. CDR3 in DNA: TGTGCCAGCTCACCACCCTCGAGCAGGGATGGCTACACCTTC. Residues: CASSPPSSRDGYTF.

This chain uses TRBV25-1 with TRBJ1-1; TRBD1 might be the D (5 bases). With 2 bases removed from V and 4 bases from J, the gap between germline ends came to 11 bases. The germline gives CDR1 MGHDK, CDR2 SYGVNS. The CDR3 length is 14 residues. The CDR3 coding sequence is TGTGCCAGCAGTGAAGGGGTGGGGGGCACTGAAGCTTTCTTT. Its translation: CASSEGVGGTEAFF.

V is TRBV5-1 and J is TRBJ2-1, with TRBD2 as a possible D gene (7 bases). Germline V gene lookup returns CDR1 SGHRS and CDR2 YFSETQ. V lost 3 bases and J lost 6, with 10 bases in between. There are 13 residues in the CDR3. CDR3 residues: CASSWAGANEQFF. The DNA of the CDR3 is TGCGCCAGCAGCTGGGCGGGGGCCAATGAGCAGTTCTTC.

This clone was counted a few times. The chain has TRBV5-4 and TRBJ2-7, with 7 positions matching TRBD2. Germline V gene data show CDR1 as SGHNT and CDR2 as YYREEE (reference sequence). The CDR3 loop spans 13 amino acids. The J segment lost 6 bases and the V segment lost 5 bases, leaving 8 bases of the junction unmatched. As DNA, the CDR3 is TGTGCCAGCAGTCCCGGACTAGTAGGCGAGCAGTACTTC. Amino acids: CASSPGLVGEQYF.

The rearrangement uses TRBV18 and TRBJ2-3; D not resolved. Germline CDR1 and CDR2: KGHSH and LQKENI. V lost 0 bases and J lost 4, with 8 bases in between. This CDR3 region has 14 residues. The CDR3 reads CASSPPVGADTQYF. In DNA, the CDR3 is TGTGCCAGCTCACCACCGGTTGGAGCAGATACGCAGTATTTT.

The V call is TRBV5-1, the J call TRBJ2-2; a weak D match, TRBD1 (6 bases). CDR1 is SGHRS, CDR2 YFSETQ, per germline. V was trimmed by 5 bases and J by 5 bases, leaving 13 bases between them. CDR3 length equals 14 residues. The CDR3 is CASRLGTHTGELFF. As DNA, the CDR3 is TGCGCCAGCAGACTTGGGACACATACCGGGGAGCTGTTTTTT.

The J gene is TRBJ2-3, the V gene TRBV4-2; 10 bases are shared with TRBD1. Germline values: CDR1 LGHNA, CDR2 YNFKEQ. J gave up 7 bases and V 4 bases, and 2 bases lay outside the gene matches. The CDR3 spans 13 residues. CDR3 loop: CASSPDRGHTQYF. CDR3 coding DNA: TGTGCCAGCAGCCCCGACAGGGGGCATACGCAGTATTTT.

This chain uses TRBV18 with TRBJ1-3; D ambiguous. V was trimmed by 3 bases and J by 11 bases, leaving 11 bases between them. Germline CDR1 KGHSH, CDR2 LQKENI. There are 12 residues in the CDR3. CDR3 sequence reads: CASSPDRDPIYF. CDR3 bases: TGTGCCAGCTCACCCGACCGCGACCCCATATATTTT.

This clone turned up a few times. This sequence joins TRBV6-6 and TRBJ1-3; the match to TRBD1 covers 7 bases. Germline-derived CDR1 and CDR2 are MNHNY and SVGAGI (reference sequence). The CDR3 length is 16 residues. The junction had 9 bases not matched to a gene; V was cut back by 2 bases and J by 5 bases. The CDR3 here is CASSYHPGGARNTIYF. DNA of the CDR3: TGTGCCAGCAGTTACCATCCAGGGGGGGCCAGAAACACCATATATTTT.